This TCR beta chain is from a study of blood T cell repertoires in COVID-19. In the study overall: Whether acute or convalescent, the COVID-19 samples came from the United States, Italy and Spain. From T cells, B-cell-depleted T cells, or PBMCs came the material, which was cDNA or gDNA.

V dropped 1 base and J dropped 1 base, with 4 bases sitting between them. This CDR3 is 13 amino acids long. The V gene's germline CDR1 is SGHKS and CDR2 YYEKEE (reference sequence). As processed by the authors: Counts of nucleated cells, estimated from reference gene primer amplification, were obtained. The repertoire was sequenced with immunoSEQ multiplex PCR; TCRdb's copy has only in-frame clones and lacks some. V, J and clone size were drawn from that table, and D and trimming were deduced from the DNA. Among about 110,000 clones listed, roughly 76% were seen once. The chain employs TRBV5-5 and TRBJ2-3, with unresolved D. What was sequenced was peripheral blood. The receptor comes from a woman aged 70 to 79 with acute or convalescent COVID-19. The CDR3 DNA is TGTGCCAGCAGCTTGACGGGCACAGATACGCAGTATTTT. It yields the protein CASSLTGTDTQYF.